Listed below are T cell receptor beta chains from one sample, sequenced in a study of T cell repertoires in cytomegalovirus infection. One entry per CDR3 protein results from TCRdb running MiXCR on the reads. There are around 270,000 distinct CDR3 sequences in the sample; over 8% occur only once, and over 12% lies in the top ten. The sample comprised PBMCs. These TCRs come from a human donor in good health (CMV status not recorded). Some clones in this sample may be carry-over from other donors' samples. Each CDR3 is given with its conserved first and last residue. D genes are given only for firm matches. Clone size is stated in some rows and not others, as once, few, many or a class when expanded.

>many|TRBD1|TRBJ1-1|TRBV12-3/TRBV12-4
CASSSRTGGYTEAFF
TGTGCCAGCAGTTCCCGGACAGGGGGCTACACTGAAGCTTTCTTT
>few|.|TRBJ1-6|TRBV14
CASSLGPVLPLHF
TGTGCCAGCAGCCTAGGTCCGGTTTTGCCCCTCCACTTT
>.|TRBD1|TRBJ1-5|TRBV12-3/TRBV12-4
CASSTPGQYNQPQHF
TGTGCCAGCAGCACACCGGGACAGTACAATCAGCCCCAGCATTTT
>many|.|TRBJ1-2|TRBV11-3
CASSLANDRNYGYTF
TGTGCCAGCAGCTTAGCGAACGACAGAAACTATGGCTACACCTTC
>.|TRBD2|TRBJ2-1|TRBV12-3/TRBV12-4
CASRSSGRGSEQFF
TGTGCCAGCAGATCAAGCGGGAGAGGTAGTGAGCAGTTCTTC
>few|.|TRBJ1-2|TRBV12-3/TRBV12-4
CASRRTQGGYTF
TGTGCCAGCAGGCGGACCCAGGGAGGCTACACCTTC
>many|TRBD2|TRBJ2-5|TRBV7-2
CASSFVLAGGLKTQYF
TGTGCCAGCAGCTTCGTACTAGCGGGGGGTTTGAAGACCCAGTACTTC
>few|.|TRBJ1-1|TRBV7-2
CASSPIIIGGGTEAFF
TGTGCCAGCAGCCCAATCATAATCGGTGGAGGCACTGAAGCTTTCTTT
>many|TRBD2|TRBJ2-3|TRBV7-2
CASSPGLAGSTDTQYF
TGTGCCAGCAGCCCAGGACTAGCCGGTAGCACAGATACGCAGTATTTT
>.|TRBD2|TRBJ2-7|TRBV10-3
CAISDSTSGLYEQYF
TGTGCCATCAGTGATTCGACTAGCGGACTCTACGAGCAGTACTTC
>many|TRBD2|TRBJ2-3|TRBV28
CASNPPEAGGADTQYF
TGTGCCAGCAACCCCCCTGAGGCGGGGGGGGCAGATACGCAGTATTTT
>many|TRBD2|TRBJ2-2|TRBV7-2
CASSFSLSGRANTGELFF
TGTGCCAGCAGCTTTTCCCTTAGCGGGAGGGCCAACACCGGGGAGCTGTTTTTT
>many|.|TRBJ1-6|TRBV7-2
CASSSRTEYNSPLHF
TGTGCCAGCAGCTCCCGGACAGAATATAATTCACCCCTCCACTTT
>.|TRBD2|TRBJ2-1|TRBV19
CASMRRGGLNNEQFF
TGTGCCAGTATGAGGCGGGGGGGCCTCAACAATGAGCAGTTCTTC
>many|TRBD1|TRBJ1-5|TRBV19
CASTPGGQNNQPQHF
TGTGCCAGTACCCCAGGGGGGCAGAACAATCAGCCCCAGCATTTT
>many|.|TRBJ1-4|TRBV7-2
CASSLVGDEKLFF
TGTGCCAGCAGCTTAGTTGGGGATGAAAAACTGTTTTTT
>many|.|TRBJ2-6|TRBV24-1
CATSDPGSGANVLTF
TGTGCCACCAGTGATCCAGGCTCTGGGGCCAACGTCCTGACTTTC
>many|.|TRBJ2-6|TRBV7-6
CASSPTVSGANVLTF
TGTGCTAGCAGCCCGACAGTCTCTGGGGCCAACGTCCTGACTTTC
>few|.|TRBJ1-4|TRBV7-2
CASSVGIYTEKLFF
TGTGCCAGCAGTGTCGGGATCTACACTGAAAAACTGTTTTTT
>many|TRBD1|TRBJ2-6|TRBV28
CASSPTGGGPAGANVLTF
TGTGCCAGCAGTCCGACAGGGGGGGGACCGGCTGGGGCCAACGTCCTGACTTTC
>few|.|TRBJ1-4|TRBV7-6
CASSLRGRSKTNEKLFF
TGTGCCAGCAGCCTTCGGGGTCGGAGTAAAACTAATGAAAAACTGTTTTTT
>few|.|TRBJ2-5|TRBV28
CASSSAGAETQYF
TGTGCCAGCAGTTCCGCAGGGGCAGAGACCCAGTACTTC
>many|.|TRBJ1-4|TRBV7-2
CASSLGQATNEKLFF
TGTGCCAGCAGCTTAGGACAGGCAACTAATGAAAAACTGTTTTTT
>.|TRBD2|TRBJ2-5|TRBV2
CASSSPGLGVGETQYF
TGTGCCAGCAGTTCCCCGGGACTAGGGGTAGGCGAGACCCAGTACTTC
>many|TRBD1|TRBJ1-1|TRBV28
CASSFGSGGMNTEAFF
TGTGCCAGCAGTTTCGGGTCAGGGGGTATGAACACTGAAGCTTTCTTT
>many|TRBD1|TRBJ1-5|TRBV7-9
CASSLSGQGLVQPQHF
TGTGCCAGCAGCTTGTCGGGACAGGGACTTGTTCAGCCCCAGCATTTT
>few|.|TRBJ2-1|TRBV28
CASSLSVWLGNEQFF
TGTGCCAGCAGTTTATCAGTTTGGCTAGGGAATGAGCAGTTCTTC
>many|TRBD1|TRBJ2-7|TRBV7-9
CASSAAPQGARQYF
TGTGCCAGCAGCGCGGCCCCGCAGGGGGCACGGCAGTACTTC
>many|.|TRBJ1-5|TRBV20-1
CSARARNNGPQHF
TGCAGTGCTAGAGCCAGAAATAACGGGCCCCAGCATTTT
>many|.|TRBJ1-5|TRBV7-2
CASSLELPAAGNQPQHF
TGTGCCAGCAGCTTAGAGCTCCCAGCGGCAGGCAATCAGCCCCAGCATTTT
>many|TRBD1|TRBJ2-2|TRBV6-6
CASSYSMGQGRGGNTGELFF
TGTGCCAGCAGTTACTCGATGGGACAGGGGCGTGGGGGAAACACCGGGGAGCTGTTTTTT
>many|TRBD1|TRBJ2-5|TRBV28
CASSVGTDYQETQYF
TGTGCCAGCAGTGTCGGGACAGACTATCAAGAGACCCAGTACTTC
>many|.|TRBJ2-1|TRBV7-4
CASSFYDTRGNEQFF
TGTGCCAGCAGCTTCTACGATACCCGGGGCAATGAGCAGTTCTTC
>many|.|TRBJ1-1|TRBV7-9
CASSLNLIVGESDTEAFF
TGTGCCAGCAGCTTAAATTTAATCGTGGGGGAAAGCGACACTGAAGCTTTCTTT
>many|TRBD2|TRBJ2-7|TRBV7-2
CASSLVGTSGSPYEQYF
TGTGCCAGCAGCTTAGTCGGGACTAGCGGGTCCCCTTACGAGCAGTACTTC
>.|TRBD1|TRBJ2-5|TRBV29-1
CSVGRTGDTGETQYF
TGCAGCGTTGGGCGGACAGGGGATACTGGAGAGACCCAGTACTTC